These 21 T cell receptor beta chains originate from one sample sequenced in a study of CD8+ T cells in alopecia areata (dated by TCRdb to the late 2010s). The method was the immunoSEQ multiplex PCR assay. To provide template for TCR sequencing, every sample had RNA extracted and reverse transcribed into cDNA. Imported from immuneACCESS, the table was reduced by TCRdb to in-frame sequences with V and J called. These copies leave out some clones; in studies compared against another copy, an unresolved V gene accounts for under half, and the cause of the remainder is not known. Recorded for this sample are more than 95,000 clones; around 60% of them occurred a single time. In total, the top ten clones hold about 9% of the sample. The material sequenced was CD4+ T cells sorted from blood. All receptors come from a human donor in good health.

This chain connects TRBV10-3 to TRBJ2-7; 7 bases line up with TRBD1. Looked up from germline, CDR1 is ENHRY and CDR2 is SYGVKD. With V trimmed by 0 bases and J by 2 bases, 1 base remained unmatched. The CDR3 is 14 amino acids. CDR3 DNA: TGTGCCATCAGTGAGTCGACAGGGACCTACGAGCAGTACTTC. It encodes CAISESTGTYEQYF.

This clone was recorded a few times. The V call is TRBV5-5, the J call TRBJ2-7; D might be TRBD1 (6 bases). V dropped 4 bases and J dropped 3 bases, with 17 bases sitting between them. The CDR3 totals 15 residues. Germline lookup yields CDR1 SGHKS and CDR2 YYEKEE (reference sequence). DNA for the CDR3: TGTGCCAGCAGCACCCAACCCCGGGACAACTACGAGCAGTACTTC. It encodes CASSTQPRDNYEQYF.

This sequence joins TRBV30 and TRBJ2-7; no reliable D call. This CDR3 has 14 residues. Germline CDR1 is GTSNPN and CDR2 is SVGIG (reference sequence). Between the trimmed V and J ends, which lost 0 bases and 8 bases, there was a span of 17 bases. CDR3 residues: CAWSVLYKTPQQYF. CDR3 sequence (DNA): TGTGCCTGGAGTGTACTATATAAGACCCCTCAGCAGTACTTC.

V usage is TRBV5-6 and J usage is TRBJ1-1; D remains ambiguous. Germline lookup yields CDR1 SGHDT and CDR2 YYEEEE. Trimming pared 0 bases from V and 11 bases from J, leaving 17 bases between. The CDR3 has 14 amino acids. CDR3 in amino acids: CASSLGRHQGGAFF. CDR3 bases: TGTGCCAGCAGCTTGGGACGGCACCAAGGTGGGGCTTTCTTT.

This clone appeared a few times. This sequence joins TRBV7-9 and TRBJ2-5, with TRBD2 identical over 7 bases. The trim removed 6 bases at V and 7 bases at J, leaving 11 bases unmatched. Germline V gene lookup returns CDR1 SEHNR and CDR2 FQNEAQ (reference sequence). The CDR3 spans 14 residues. Written as DNA, the CDR3 is TGTGCCAGCAGTCAGGCCGGGGGGATTGGGACCCAGTACTTC. Protein sequence: CASSQAGGIGTQYF.

The chain couples TRBV25-1 to TRBJ2-6; D not resolved. V shed 3 bases and J shed 10 bases, with 10 bases lying between them. CDR3 size: 13 residues. The germline gives CDR1 MGHDK, CDR2 SYGVNS. The CDR3 DNA sequence: TGTGCCAGCAGTGAGGGTCCGTCTAACGTCCTGACTTTC. Its translation: CASSEGPSNVLTF.

The chain couples TRBV11-2 to TRBJ2-3; maybe TRBD2 (6 bases). The V end was cut by 5 bases, the J end by 0 bases, with 15 bases between. This CDR3 has 16 amino acids. Germline CDR1 SGHAT, CDR2 FQNNGV. The CDR3 coding sequence is TGTGCCAGCAGCCCCCAGGGACTTATTAGCACAGATACGCAGTATTTT. Its translation: CASSPQGLISTDTQYF.

In its sample, this clone was seen once. The chain is built from TRBV14 and TRBJ1-2, with D uncertain. The CDR3 is made up of 15 amino acids. Germline assignment: CDR1 SGHDN and CDR2 FVKESK. Between the trimmed V and J ends, which lost 3 bases and 4 bases, there was a span of 15 bases. CDR3 residues: CASSHPLGLLYGYTF. CDR3 coding DNA: TGTGCCAGCAGCCACCCTCTCGGCCTACTCTATGGCTACACCTTC.

The CDR3 region is CASRLSGGGTQYF. Written as DNA, the CDR3 is TGTGCCAGCAGACTCAGCGGGGGGGGGACCCAGTACTTC. The rearrangement joins TRBV6-5 to TRBJ2-5; 10 bases align to TRBD2. CDR3 size: 13 residues. After removal of 6 bases from V and 7 bases from J, the junction contained 5 bases not matched to a gene. Germline loops: CDR1 MNHEY, CDR2 SVGAGI.

The genes are TRBV11-2 and TRBJ1-2; weak D call: TRBD1 (5 bases). The CDR3 length is 14 residues. V was cut by 0 bases and J by 7 bases, with 12 bases left in between. The germline V gene encodes CDR1 SGHAT and CDR2 FQNNGV. The CDR3 DNA reads TGTGCCAGCAGCTTAGAGCAGGGAGGCGCTGGCTACACCTTC. Amino acid sequence: CASSLEQGGAGYTF.

The chain is built from TRBV5-1 and TRBJ1-2; 7 nucleotides align to TRBD1. CDR1 is SGHRS and CDR2 is YFSETQ in the germline V gene. This CDR3 comprises 15 residues. After removal of 3 bases from V and 5 bases from J, the junction contained 10 bases not matched to a gene. CDR3 sequence reads: CASSYRSETGYGYTF. Written as DNA, the CDR3 is TGCGCCAGCAGCTACCGATCGGAGACAGGGTATGGCTACACCTTC.

There are a few counts of this clone. The CDR3 loop is CASSLTGEGDTQYF. CDR3 DNA sequence: TGTGCCAGCAGCTTAACGGGGGAGGGAGATACGCAGTATTTT. The chain employs TRBV7-3 and TRBJ2-3; 7 positions agree with TRBD2. With V trimmed by 0 bases and J by 5 bases, 2 bases remained unmatched. The CDR3 loop spans 14 amino acids. Germline CDR1 and CDR2: SGHTA and FQGTGA.

This clone turned up a few times. V and J are TRBV27 and TRBJ1-1; TRBD1 matches 8 bases. Germline CDR1 is MNHEY and CDR2 is SMNVEV (reference sequence). J lost 5 bases, V lost 4 bases, and 6 bases had no gene match. The CDR3 has 14 amino acids. CDR3 in amino acids: CASSSLTGGTEAFF. CDR3 sequence (DNA): TGTGCCAGCAGTTCCCTCACAGGGGGAACTGAAGCTTTCTTT.

The gene calls are TRBV29-1 and TRBJ2-5; the D gene is possibly TRBD1 (6 bases). Trimming shortened V by 6 bases and J by 1 base, and 15 bases separated the two germline ends. Germline values: CDR1 SQVTM, CDR2 ANQGSEA. This CDR3 is built from 14 residues. CDR3 in DNA: TGCAGCGTAGACTTTACAGGGCGCCAAGAGACCCAGTACTTC. It codes for CSVDFTGRQETQYF.

The J gene is TRBJ2-1, the V gene TRBV5-1; TRBD1 might be the D (6 bases). In germline, CDR1 is SGHRS, CDR2 YFSETQ. Trimming shortened V by 7 bases and J by 5 bases, and 16 bases separated the two germline ends. The CDR3 spans 14 residues. CDR3 region: CASRVQGFDNEQFF. The CDR3 nucleotides are TGCGCCAGCCGAGTCCAGGGGTTTGACAATGAGCAGTTCTTC.

This chain uses TRBV10-3 with TRBJ2-1, with TRBD1 matching over 10 bases. CDR3 size: 14 residues. Trimming at V came to 4 bases and at J to 8 bases, leaving 5 bases not matched to a gene. The V gene's germline CDR1 is ENHRY and CDR2 SYGVKD. The CDR3 is CAISGQGAVDEQFF. Here the CDR3 DNA reads TGTGCCATCAGTGGACAGGGGGCTGTAGATGAGCAGTTCTTC.

J is TRBJ2-1 and V is TRBV5-1; 8 bases line up with TRBD1. V lost 0 bases and J lost 6; bases outside the gene matches: 8. Germline assignment: CDR1 SGHRS and CDR2 YFSETQ. The CDR3 totals 16 residues. The DNA of the CDR3 is TGCGCCAGCAGCTTGGGCCCGGACAGGGTCGGCAATGAGCAGTTCTTC. It yields the protein CASSLGPDRVGNEQFF.

The rearrangement links TRBV5-4 to TRBJ1-2; TRBD1 might be the D (5 bases). CDR3 size: 14 residues. Germline loops: CDR1 SGHNT, CDR2 YYREEE (reference sequence). The V gene lost 2 bases and the J gene lost 3 bases, with 11 bases spanning the gap. DNA of the CDR3: TGTGCCAGCAGCTTCCCCGGGGCCCACTATGGCTACACCTTC. Its translation is CASSFPGAHYGYTF.

This chain links TRBV5-1 with TRBJ2-1, with D possibly being TRBD2 (6 bases). V was shortened by 4 bases and J by 6 bases, with 14 bases between the two germline ends. Germline CDR1 and CDR2: SGHRS and YFSETQ. The CDR3 spans 14 residues. Here the CDR3 DNA reads TGCGCCAGCAGCGTCGGGACTTCACCCAATGAGCAGTTCTTC. Translated, it gives CASSVGTSPNEQFF.

This clone occurred a few times. The V and J genes are TRBV29-1 and TRBJ1-2; TRBD1 aligns across 7 bases. This CDR3 region has 11 residues. Unmatched junction bases numbered 4, after V lost 8 bases and J lost 4 bases. Germline values: CDR1 SQVTM, CDR2 ANQGSEA. CDR3 loop: CSLWDSYGYTF. The CDR3 region has the DNA TGCAGCTTATGGGACAGCTATGGCTACACCTTC.

This chain joins TRBV5-6 and TRBJ1-1; no firm D call. The CDR3 spans 15 residues. With 6 bases removed from V and 2 bases from J, the gap between germline ends came to 17 bases. The germline gives CDR1 SGHDT, CDR2 YYEEEE. The CDR3 nucleotides are TGTGCCAGCAAGACATTCGACACAGTAAACACTGAAGCTTTCTTT. It codes for CASKTFDTVNTEAFF.